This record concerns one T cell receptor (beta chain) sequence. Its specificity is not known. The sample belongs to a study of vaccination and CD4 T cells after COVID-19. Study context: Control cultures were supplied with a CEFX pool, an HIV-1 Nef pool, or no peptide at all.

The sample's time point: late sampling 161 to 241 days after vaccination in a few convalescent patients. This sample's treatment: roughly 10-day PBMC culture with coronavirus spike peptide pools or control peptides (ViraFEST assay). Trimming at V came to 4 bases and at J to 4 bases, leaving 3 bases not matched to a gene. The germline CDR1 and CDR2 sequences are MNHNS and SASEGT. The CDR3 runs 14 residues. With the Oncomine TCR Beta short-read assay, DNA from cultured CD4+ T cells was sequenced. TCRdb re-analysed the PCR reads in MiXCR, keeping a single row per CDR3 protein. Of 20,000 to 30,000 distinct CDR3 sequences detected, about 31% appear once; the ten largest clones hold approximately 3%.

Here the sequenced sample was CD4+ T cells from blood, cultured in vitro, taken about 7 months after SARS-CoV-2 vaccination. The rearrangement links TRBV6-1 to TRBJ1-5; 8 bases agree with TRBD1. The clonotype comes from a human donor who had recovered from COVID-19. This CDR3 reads CASSAQGENQPQHF. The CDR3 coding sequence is TGTGCCAGCAGTGCACAGGGGGAAAATCAGCCCCAGCATTTT.